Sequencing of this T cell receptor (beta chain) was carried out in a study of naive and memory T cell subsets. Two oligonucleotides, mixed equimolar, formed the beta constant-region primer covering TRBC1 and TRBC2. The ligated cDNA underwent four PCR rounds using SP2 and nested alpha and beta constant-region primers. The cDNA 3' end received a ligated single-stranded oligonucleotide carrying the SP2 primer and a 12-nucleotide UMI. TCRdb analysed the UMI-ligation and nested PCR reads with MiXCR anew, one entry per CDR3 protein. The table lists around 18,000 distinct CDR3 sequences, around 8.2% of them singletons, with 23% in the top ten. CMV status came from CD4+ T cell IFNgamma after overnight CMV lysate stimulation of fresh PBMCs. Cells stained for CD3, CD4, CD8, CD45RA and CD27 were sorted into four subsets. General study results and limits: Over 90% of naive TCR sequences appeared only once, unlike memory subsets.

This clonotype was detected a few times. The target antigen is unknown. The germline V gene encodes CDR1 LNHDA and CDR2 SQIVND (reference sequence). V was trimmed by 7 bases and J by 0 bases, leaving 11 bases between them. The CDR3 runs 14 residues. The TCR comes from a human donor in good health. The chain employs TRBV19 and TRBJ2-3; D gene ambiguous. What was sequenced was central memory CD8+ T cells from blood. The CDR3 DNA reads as TGTGCCAGTAACGAGCGAACTAGCACAGATACGCAGTATTTT. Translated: CASNERTSTDTQYF.